Below are 2 T cell receptor beta chains sequenced from a single sample in a study of long-term antiretroviral therapy in people with HIV. immunoSEQ v3.0 was run at survey level. The repertoire was sequenced with immunoSEQ multiplex PCR; TCRdb's copy has only in-frame clones and lacks some. This table has approximately 30,000 clones, roughly 84% appearing once. Sample: unsorted PBMCs, taken 0.8 years after starting antiretroviral therapy. The source is a woman in her twenties or thirties with HIV.

The chain couples TRBV6-1 to TRBJ1-4; D gene ambiguous. The ends were cut back, 0 bases at V and 0 bases at J, with 11 bases in the middle. The CDR3 length is 17 residues. Germline CDR1 is MNHNS and CDR2 is SASEGT. In nucleotides, the CDR3 is TGTGCCAGCAGTGAAGCAAGGGCGTATGCAACTAATGAAAAACTGTTTTTT. It is translated as CASSEARAYATNEKLFF.

The chain employs TRBV11-2 and TRBJ2-5; D tentatively reads TRBD1 or TRBD2 (6 bases each). Germline V gene data show CDR1 as SGHAT and CDR2 as FQNNGV. This CDR3 spans 15 amino acids. V gave up 5 bases and J gave up 7 bases, with 20 bases separating them. The CDR3 spells CASSPARGLLGTQYF. DNA for the CDR3: TGTGCCAGCAGCCCTGCACGGGGGCTTTTGGGGACCCAGTACTTC.